The entry below gives a single T cell receptor beta chain sequence along with its context. This clonotype has a count of ten or more. Its antigen remains undetermined. Base qualities are not recorded, but no much larger clone differs from it by a single base. A case-control design nested within a healthcare worker cohort in London, UK, was used, with weekly nasopharyngeal swab PCR tests and blood sampling performed. Between 23 and 31 March 2020, the week of the UK lockdown, healthcare workers were enrolled and then followed up weekly for as long as 16 weeks. The record originates from a study of early T cells in non-severe SARS-CoV-2 infection (dated by TCRdb to about 2021). Study-wide context: TCR sequencing used bulk RNA from unsorted whole blood, so alpha and beta chains could not be paired.

The CDR3 runs 12 amino acids, cysteine and phenylalanine included. Only the CDR3 region is kept as DNA, spanning 36 bases read in frame from base 1. Clipping removes 7 bases from V and 2 bases from J, with 1 as the unmatched junction base count. The germline V gene encodes CDR1 GTSNPN and CDR2 SVGIG (reference sequence). Library preparation was by 5' RACE. TCRdb names NextSeq 500 as the instrument used. The TCR library protocol attached unique molecular identifiers to individual cDNA molecules to correct for sequencing error and PCR bias. Both TCR alpha and beta chains were sequenced, and tight co-correlation was observed between alpha and beta sequence abundances in each sample. The paper's processing steps were these. V gene, J gene and CDR3 annotation of TCR sequences was performed with Decombinator V4. Expanded TCRs were defined as changing significantly between any two time points under a Poisson model with p below 0.0001. TCR abundances were normalised to the total number of TCRs sequenced per sample and were expressed as counts per million. TRAV1-2 paired with TRAJ12, TRAJ20 or TRAJ33 defined MAIT TCRs, while TRAV10 paired with TRAJ18 defined iNKT TCRs. A search of VDJdb, accessed on 1 November 2021, was run for TCRs annotated to CMV, EBV and SARS-CoV-2, with TCRs annotated for multiple antigens excluded. In TCRdb, the public reads were trimmed at Q25 with fastp and aligned with MiXCR, with productive beta chains retained. All rows with the same CDR3 protein become a single entry with the most common DNA and genes. In this record, the V and J calls reflect TCRdb's handling and not the investigators' own analysis. The sample records tens of thousands of distinct CDR3 sequences, approximately 4.6% of which are singletons. Clones ranked in the top ten supply just under 8% of the sample.

Results the study describes overall, beyond this receptor: VDJdb matching was skewed toward anti-spike CD8 responses and likely underestimated virus-specific expansions, missing private and CD4 specificities.

The clonotype originates from an adult who was a healthcare worker with PCR-confirmed SARS-CoV-2 infection or an uninfected control (not recorded which). The sequenced sample consisted of whole blood. The chain employs TRBV30 and TRBJ2-7, and 11 junction bases match TRBD2. The encoded CDR3 is CAFSGGAYEQYF. The DNA is as follows: TGTGCCTTTAGCGGGGGGGCCTACGAGCAGTACTTC. The CDR3, completed at both ends by the reference TRBV30 and TRBJ2-7 genes, gives the full variable domain SQTIHQWPATLVQPVGSPLSLECTVEGTSNPNLYWYRQAAGRGLQLLFYSVGIGQISSEVPQNLSASRPQDRQFILSSKKLLLSDSGFYLCAFSGGAYEQYFGPGTRLTVT.